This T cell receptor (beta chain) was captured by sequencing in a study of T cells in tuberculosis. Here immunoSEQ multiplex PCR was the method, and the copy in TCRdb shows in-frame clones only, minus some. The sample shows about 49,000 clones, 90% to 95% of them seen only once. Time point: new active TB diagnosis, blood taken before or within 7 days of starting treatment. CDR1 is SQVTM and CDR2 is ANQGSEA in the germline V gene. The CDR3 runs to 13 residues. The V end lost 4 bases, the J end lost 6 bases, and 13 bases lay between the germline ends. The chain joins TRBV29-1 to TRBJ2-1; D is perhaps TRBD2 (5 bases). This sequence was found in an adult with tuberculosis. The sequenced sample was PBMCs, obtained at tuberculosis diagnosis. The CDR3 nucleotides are TGCAGCGTTGCCAGCGGAGTTCCCAATGAGCAGTTCTTC. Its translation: CSVASGVPNEQFF.